This TCR beta chain came from a study of tissue T cells after allogeneic stem cell transplantation. General study points: Motif-based clustering found tissue-specific repertoire signatures shared across patients, though few clones were shared. TCR repertoires tracked anatomic similarity, regardless of disease or transplant status.

Time point given: mouse harvest day 7 after allogeneic transplant. Tail vein injection delivered 10^7 T-cell-depleted bone marrow cells and 10^6 splenic CD5+ T cells. Mice had MHC-mismatched B6 into BALB/c GVHD, sampled day 7 or 14. This CDR3 has 15 amino acids. Germline V lookup: CDR1 KGHTA, CDR2 FQNQQP. Note on this clone: Its antigen is not known. Gene names and germline refer to mouse. The read halts 1 residue ahead of the CDR3 end, with the missing end drawn from the germline J gene.

Sequencing of TCRbeta CDR3 at survey depth gave sequences and template counts. Profiled with immunoSEQ multiplex PCR; TCRdb holds only in-frame clones, not every one. The table has fewer than 8,500 clones, 40% to 55% seen once. The chain recombines TRBV23 with TRBJ1-2; the listed D gene, TRBD1, was not tested against the DNA. The receptor was isolated from a female BALB/c mouse given C57BL/6 T cells with graft-versus-host disease after an allogeneic hematopoietic cell transplant. Sequencing was carried out using skin. CDR3 amino acids: CSSSQSAGGGSDYTF. The part of the CDR3 DNA that was read is TGCTCCAGCAGTCAATCGGCAGGGGGAGGCTCCGACTACACC.